The sequence of this T cell receptor (beta chain) was determined in a study of CXCR3-negative and CXCR3-positive naive CD8 T cells. The CDR3 sequence is 15 residues long. Germline V gene data show CDR1 as SQVTM and CDR2 as ANQGSEA. 5' RACE with UMI labels generated the TRB cDNA libraries. TCRdb reprocessed the 5' RACE reads and keeps a single row for each CDR3 protein, giving no DNA. The sample yields approximately 70,000 distinct CDR3 sequences, of which the top ten take up nearly 1.5%. The chain carries TRBV29-1 and TRBJ1-2; checking the TCRdb D call of TRBD1 is not possible without DNA. The origin of this receptor is a human donor in good health. Some clones in this sample may be carry-over from other donors' samples. The sequenced sample consisted of naive CXCR3- CD8+ T cells from blood. Subset meaning: CD45RO-CCR7+CD27+CD95- naive CD8+ T cells lacking CXCR3 (TNR3-). The CDR3 sequence: CSVEETGGAFYGYTF.